This T cell receptor (beta chain) stems from a study of regulatory T cells in long-lasting Graves disease. Study-level results: Those with persistent disease had in common more public clonotypes (about 2,700) than new patients (approximately 920). Graves' patients with persistent disease showed TCR diversity lower than patients newly diagnosed.

Investigators prepared the TCR beta libraries by applying iRepertoire HTBI primers and Arm-PCR of CDR3 regions. A single record per CDR3 protein comes from TCRdb applying MiXCR to the multiplex PCR reads. The profile shows about 350,000 distinct CDR3 sequences, approximately 15% of them singletons. This clonotype was seen ten or more times. Its antigen remains unidentified. Time point given: newly diagnosed GD, antithyroid drugs for less than 3 months. There was RNA extracted from PBMCs, and the TCR library was made from it. The collection involved drawing 8 to 9 milliliters of peripheral blood into EDTA tubes. With V trimmed by 8 bases and J by 0 bases, 6 bases remained unmatched. The CDR3 runs to 14 residues. The germline gives CDR1 SNHLY, CDR2 FYNNEI. These data were also filed under a second study, of T cells in Graves' hyperthyroidism and ophthalmopathy. That investigation notes: First-round RT-PCR with HTBI primers amplified the TCR CDR3 region.

The receptor was isolated from a man aged 35-49 years with Graves disease. The V call is TRBV2, the J call TRBJ2-7; 8 nucleotides line up with TRBD2. The starting material was peripheral blood mononuclear cells (PBMCs), obtained at new diagnosis, from a patient treated with antithyroid drugs. The CDR3 sequence: CASARGAPSYEQYF. For the CDR3, the DNA is TGTGCCAGCGCGCGGGGGGCCCCCTCCTACGAGCAGTACTTC.